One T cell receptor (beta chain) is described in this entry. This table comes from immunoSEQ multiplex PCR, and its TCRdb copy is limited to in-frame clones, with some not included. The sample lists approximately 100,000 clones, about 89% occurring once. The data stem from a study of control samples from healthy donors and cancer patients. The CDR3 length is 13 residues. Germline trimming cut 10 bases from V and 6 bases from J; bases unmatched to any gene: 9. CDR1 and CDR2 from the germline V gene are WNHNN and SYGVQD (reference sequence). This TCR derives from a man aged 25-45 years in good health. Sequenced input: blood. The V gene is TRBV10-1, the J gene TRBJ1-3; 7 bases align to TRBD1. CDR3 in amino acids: CAILGQNQNTIYF. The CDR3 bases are TGCGCCATCCTGGGACAGAATCAAAACACCATATATTTT.